These 24 T cell receptor beta chains share one sample of origin, sequenced in a study of blood T cell repertoires in COVID-19. Sequencing was performed with immunoSEQ multiplex PCR; in TCRdb, only in-frame clones are kept and a portion is missing. This sample yields approximately 500,000 clones, of which about 88% are seen a single time; over 0.7% belongs to the top ten. What was sequenced was peripheral blood. All receptors come from a man aged 18-30 years with COVID-19, enrolled during active disease.

The rearrangement uses TRBV10-1 and TRBJ1-5, with D uncertain. CDR1 is WNHNN, CDR2 SYGVQD, per germline (reference sequence). Trimming removed 4 bases at V and 5 bases at J, with 6 bases between. There are 12 residues in the CDR3. The CDR3 DNA is TGCGCCAGCAGTGTCCGTGATCAGCCCCAGCATTTT. This codes for CASSVRDQPQHF.

The CDR3 protein is CASSAWDSFQETQYF. Here the CDR3 DNA reads TGTGCCAGCAGCGCCTGGGACAGCTTCCAAGAGACCCAGTACTTC. The chain employs TRBV9 and TRBJ2-5; TRBD1 matches at 7 bases. Germline CDR1 reads SGDLS; CDR2 reads YYNGEE. Trimming removed 3 bases from V and 1 base from J; junction bases left unmatched: 6. The CDR3 extends over 15 amino acids.

This clone occurred once. The chain joins TRBV25-1 to TRBJ1-6, with 10 bases that match TRBD1. This CDR3 spans 15 amino acids. V lost 5 bases to trimming and J lost 10 bases; unmatched junction nucleotides: 8. Germline CDR1 is MGHDK and CDR2 is SYGVNS. The DNA for the CDR3 is TGTGCCAGCAGTCAACTAGGGACAGGGGACTCACCCCTCCACTTT. This translates into CASSQLGTGDSPLHF.

The V call is TRBV5-4, the J call TRBJ2-3, with TRBD1 matching 11 bases. From germline, CDR1 is SGHNT and CDR2 YYREEE (reference sequence). J was trimmed by 3 bases and V by 2 bases; bases with no gene match: 2. This CDR3 has 15 residues. CDR3: CASSFGTGGTDTQYF. For the CDR3, the DNA is TGTGCCAGCAGCTTTGGGACAGGGGGTACAGATACGCAGTATTTT. Full variable domain (outside the CDR3, taken from reference TRBV5-4 and TRBJ2-3): ETGVTQSPTHLIKTRGQQVTLRCSSQSGHNTVSWYQQALGQGPQFIFQYYREEENGRGNFPPRFSGLQFPNYSSELNVNALELDDSALYLCASSFGTGGTDTQYFGPGTRLTVL.

This rearrangement joins TRBV11-1 to TRBJ1-1; 7 nucleotides match TRBD1. The germline gives CDR1 SGHAT, CDR2 FQDESV (reference sequence). CDR3 size: 16 residues. The trim removed 4 bases at V and 3 bases at J, leaving 11 bases unmatched. The CDR3 reads CASSSRRTGVDTEAFF. The CDR3 coding sequence is TGTGCCAGCAGCTCCCGCCGTACAGGGGTCGACACTGAAGCTTTCTTT.

The genes are TRBV7-2 and TRBJ2-3; 13 nucleotides line up with TRBD2. After removal of 5 bases from V and 4 bases from J, the junction contained 6 bases not matched to a gene. Germline V gene sequence: CDR1 SGHTA, CDR2 FQGNSA. This CDR3 spans 16 amino acids. Here the CDR3 reads CASSLTSGGAADTQYF. The CDR3 nucleotides read TGTGCCAGCAGCCTAACTAGCGGGGGGGCCGCAGATACGCAGTATTTT.

The rearrangement links TRBV5-6 to TRBJ1-1, with a tentative D call TRBD1 (6 bases). V was trimmed by 8 bases and J by 5 bases, leaving 16 bases between them. The CDR3 spans 13 residues. Germline-derived CDR1 and CDR2 are SGHDT and YYEEEE. The CDR3 DNA sequence: TGTGCCAGATCAAGGGGGTTATGGACTGAAGCTTTCTTT. It specifies CARSRGLWTEAFF.

The gene calls are TRBV14 and TRBJ1-2; TRBD1 is a possible D gene (5 bases). Germline V gene data show CDR1 as SGHDN and CDR2 as FVKESK. This CDR3 comprises 15 residues. V lost 3 bases, J lost 3 bases, and 14 bases lay in between. The CDR3 DNA reads TGTGCCAGCAGCCAGTTGGAGACGACAGACTATGGCTACACCTTC. This sequence encodes CASSQLETTDYGYTF.

V gene TRBV20-1 combines with J gene TRBJ2-1, with 9 bases matching TRBD2. Germline loops: CDR1 DFQATT, CDR2 SNEGSKA (reference sequence). The CDR3 extends over 16 amino acids. The V segment lost 3 bases and the J segment 10 bases; nucleotides outside the gene matches: 16. The CDR3 nucleotides read TGCAGTGCTAGTGCGTTATCGGCGGGAGGGCCCTGGGAGCAGTTCTTC. This gives the protein CSASALSAGGPWEQFF.

This clone was observed a few times. The chain carries TRBV19 and TRBJ1-6; D might be TRBD1 (5 bases). The V gene's germline CDR1 is LNHDA and CDR2 SQIVND (reference sequence). This CDR3 has 14 residues. Deletions cut 8 bases from V and 15 bases from J, with 23 bases between. CDR3: CASQPGFGGGILHF. CDR3 sequence (DNA): TGTGCCAGTCAGCCCGGGTTCGGGGGAGGGATCCTCCACTTT. Variable domain in full (rest from reference TRBV19 and TRBJ1-6): DGGITQSPKYLFRKEGQNVTLSCEQNLNHDAMYWYRQDPGQGLRLIYYSQIVNDFQKGDIAEGYSVSREKKESFPLTVTSAQKNPTAFYLCASQPGFGGGILHFGNGTRLTVT.

This chain links TRBV2 with TRBJ2-1; D is ambiguous. V was shortened by 6 bases and J by 0 bases, with 12 bases between the two germline ends. Germline V CDR1 and CDR2: SNHLY, FYNNEI. This CDR3 is 15 amino acids long. The DNA for the CDR3 is TGTGCCAGCAGCTTGAAAGCGAGCTCCTACAATGAGCAGTTCTTC. Amino acids: CASSLKASSYNEQFF.

The chain has TRBV5-4 and TRBJ2-7, with 7 nucleotides matching TRBD1. The CDR3 spans 14 residues. J lost 2 bases, V lost 2 bases, and 4 bases had no gene match. Germline loops: CDR1 SGHNT, CDR2 YYREEE (reference sequence). This CDR3 reads CASSLQGSPYEQYF. In DNA form, the CDR3 reads TGTGCCAGCAGCTTACAGGGGTCTCCCTACGAGCAGTACTTC.

This clone was counted once. V usage is TRBV20-1 and J usage is TRBJ1-5; D unresolved. Germline V gene lookup returns CDR1 DFQATT and CDR2 SNEGSKA (reference sequence). V was shortened by 3 bases and J by 11 bases, with 11 bases between the two germline ends. This CDR3 is 11 amino acids long. CDR3 protein: CSARVEEAQHF. The DNA of the CDR3 is TGCAGTGCTAGGGTGGAGGAAGCCCAGCATTTT.

CDR3 in amino acids: CASSFQGSLEQYF. DNA for the CDR3: TGTGCCAGCAGCTTCCAGGGTTCACTCGAGCAGTACTTC. This chain links TRBV11-2 with TRBJ2-7, with D possibly TRBD1 on 5 matching bases. Germline CDR1 reads SGHAT; CDR2 reads FQNNGV. The CDR3 length is 13 residues. V lost 3 bases to trimming and J lost 6 bases, with 12 bases between them.

The gene calls are TRBV19 and TRBJ1-5; tentatively, D is TRBD1 (5 bases). Looked up from germline, CDR1 is LNHDA and CDR2 is SQIVND (reference sequence). The CDR3 contains 15 residues. V was trimmed by 5 bases and J by 3 bases, leaving 14 bases between them. This chain's CDR3 is CASSVGGDLNQPQHF. CDR3 coding DNA: TGTGCCAGTAGTGTCGGAGGGGATCTCAATCAGCCCCAGCATTTT.

The chain links TRBV4-1 to TRBJ1-1; D might be TRBD1 (5 bases). V lost 0 bases, J lost 0 bases, and 17 bases lay in between. This CDR3 contains 18 residues. Per the germline V gene, CDR1 is MGHRA and CDR2 is YSYEKL. CDR3 region: CASSQEPPFGAMNTEAFF. CDR3 sequence (DNA): TGCGCCAGCAGCCAAGAGCCGCCTTTTGGGGCAATGAACACTGAAGCTTTCTTT.

This clone was seen once. This chain joins TRBV3-1 (or the pseudogene TRBV3-2) and TRBJ2-1; 8 bases agree with TRBD1. In germline, CDR1 is LGHDT, CDR2 YNNKEL (reference sequence). CDR3 length: 15 amino acids. The ends lost 1 base at V and 5 bases at J; junction bases unmatched: 4. The CDR3 nucleotides are TGTGCCAGCAGCCAAGCTGTCAGGGGGCACAATGAGCAGTTCTTC. Encoded protein: CASSQAVRGHNEQFF.

This clone was counted a single time. This rearrangement joins TRBV14 to TRBJ2-5; 10 bases align to TRBD2. V lost 4 bases and J lost 4; bases outside the gene matches: 12. Germline CDR1 SGHDN, CDR2 FVKESK. The CDR3 runs 17 residues. The CDR3 coding sequence is TGTGCCAGCAGCCCTATAAATCTAGCGGGAGTTGGAGAGACCCAGTACTTC. Protein product: CASSPINLAGVGETQYF.

This clone was seen only once. The gene calls are TRBV27 and TRBJ1-2; 8 positions match TRBD1. The CDR3 is made up of 15 amino acids. V lost 6 bases to trimming and J lost 4 bases; unmatched junction nucleotides: 10. Germline V lookup: CDR1 MNHEY, CDR2 SMNVEV (reference sequence). DNA for the CDR3: TGTGCCAGCAGCCCCACGCTTACAGGGGGCTATGGCTACACCTTC. It is translated as CASSPTLTGGYGYTF.

The count of this clone is one. The rearrangement links TRBV7-6 to TRBJ2-1, with 9 bases identical to TRBD2. Per germline, CDR1 SGHVS and CDR2 FNYEAQ. V dropped 5 bases and J dropped 10; count of bases not matched to a gene: 15. This CDR3 spans 16 amino acids. CDR3 coding DNA: TGTGCCAGCAGCCTCGTAGCGGGAGCGATATCCGGCGAGCAGTTCTTC. It codes for CASSLVAGAISGEQFF.

This clone has just one count. The chain has TRBV5-1 and TRBJ2-5; 8 positions match TRBD1. The germline gives CDR1 SGHRS, CDR2 YFSETQ. This CDR3 is 14 amino acids long. Trimming took 4 bases from V and 4 from J; bases not matched to a gene: 6. CDR3: CASSAGTGGETQYF. The CDR3 DNA reads as TGCGCCAGCAGCGCCGGGACAGGAGGAGAGACCCAGTACTTC.

The chain employs TRBV15 and TRBJ2-5, with 10 positions matching TRBD2. Trimming at V came to 0 bases and at J to 4 bases, leaving 2 bases not matched to a gene. The germline CDR1 and CDR2 sequences are LNHNV and YYDKDF (reference sequence). CDR3 length: 15 residues. The CDR3 bases are TGTGCCACCAGCAGAGATTGGACTAGCGGAGAGACCCAGTACTTC. Amino acids: CATSRDWTSGETQYF.

This chain links TRBV7-8 with TRBJ2-1; the match to TRBD1 covers 9 bases. V lost 1 base and J lost 2; bases outside the gene matches: 3. Germline V gene data show CDR1 as SGHVS and CDR2 as FQNEAQ. The CDR3 extends over 16 amino acids. Here the CDR3 DNA reads TGTGCCAGCAGCTTAGATAGGACAGGGGCCTACAATGAGCAGTTCTTC. This translates into CASSLDRTGAYNEQFF.

The V gene is TRBV5-4, the J gene TRBJ2-7; 10 bases agree with TRBD2. V gave up 0 bases and J gave up 5 bases; unmatched junction bases: 5. The germline CDR1 and CDR2 sequences are SGHNT and YYREEE (reference sequence). This CDR3 spans 15 amino acids. The CDR3 bases are TGTGCCAGCAGCTTGGGGCTAGCGGGGGTCCACGAGCAGTACTTC. Protein: CASSLGLAGVHEQYF. Using reference TRBV5-4 and TRBJ2-7 for the parts outside the CDR3, the full variable domain is ETGVTQSPTHLIKTRGQQVTLRCSSQSGHNTVSWYQQALGQGPQFIFQYYREEENGRGNFPPRFSGLQFPNYSSELNVNALELDDSALYLCASSLGLAGVHEQYFGPGTRLTVT.